The next 16 T cell receptor beta chains were all read from a single sample in a study of cytomegalovirus exposure and HLA in healthy donors. The PCR employed 60 Vbeta primers together with 13 Jbeta primers. TCRdb's copy holds only in-frame clones and misses some; the assay was immunoSEQ multiplex PCR. The sample holds about 190,000 clones, about four fifths seen once. The sequenced material came from PBMCs. These TCRs come from a man aged 25-40 years in good health and CMV-seropositive.

Only a few counts were recorded for this clone. This chain links TRBV4-3 with TRBJ2-7; TRBD1 matches at 7 bases. Trimming at V came to 3 bases and at J to 4 bases, leaving 9 bases not matched to a gene. The CDR3 totals 15 residues. The V gene's germline CDR1 is LGHNA and CDR2 YSLEER. The CDR3 here is CASSQDSGTVYEQYF. The CDR3 region has the DNA TGCGCCAGCAGCCAGGATTCCGGGACAGTTTACGAGCAGTACTTC.

This clone has only one observation. The chain uses TRBV6-4 and TRBJ2-3; TRBD2 agrees at 10 bases. Germline V gene data show CDR1 as MRHNA and CDR2 as SNTAGT. The V segment lost 7 bases and the J segment 0 bases; nucleotides outside the gene matches: 7. This CDR3 region has 16 residues. The CDR3 sequence: CASTRTAGGSTDTQYF. The CDR3 DNA reads TGTGCCAGCACCCGAACAGCGGGGGGGAGCACAGATACGCAGTATTTT.

This chain connects TRBV9 to TRBJ1-2, with D hard to call. Per the germline V gene, CDR1 is SGDLS and CDR2 is YYNGEE. The V end was cut by 3 bases, the J end by 3 bases, with 3 bases between. The CDR3 consists of 11 residues. The CDR3 nucleotides read TGTGCCAGCAGCGCCTACTATGGCTACACCTTC. The encoded protein is CASSAYYGYTF. The variable domain in full, completed from reference TRBV9 and TRBJ1-2, reads DSGVTQTPKHLITATGQRVTLRCSPRSGDLSVYWYQQSLDQGLQFLIQYYNGEERAKGNILERFSAQQFPDLHSELNLSSLELGDSALYFCASSAYYGYTFGSGTRLTVV.

The chain is built from TRBV5-1 and TRBJ1-2; D perhaps matches TRBD1 (5 bases). Germline V gene sequence: CDR1 SGHRS, CDR2 YFSETQ. The length of the CDR3 is 13 residues. Trimming removed 4 bases at V and 4 bases at J, with 11 bases between. For the CDR3, the DNA is TGCGCCAGCAGCACCGACAGTATCTATGGCTACACCTTC. Encoded protein: CASSTDSIYGYTF.

This clone was detected a few times. The chain joins TRBV6-4 to TRBJ2-3; 7 bases line up with TRBD2. The CDR3 has 14 amino acids. In germline, CDR1 is MRHNA, CDR2 SNTAGT. Losses at the gene ends were 4 bases for V and 4 bases for J; bases not matched to a gene: 5. This chain's CDR3 is CASSGGGTADTQYF. CDR3 nucleotide sequence: TGTGCCAGCAGTGGGGGGGGAACTGCAGATACGCAGTATTTT.

The chain recombines TRBV5-6 with TRBJ1-2, with unresolved D. Germline lookup yields CDR1 SGHDT and CDR2 YYEEEE. The CDR3 is 15 residues long. Trimming took off 0 bases at V and 8 bases at J, with 17 bases between the two ends. The DNA of the CDR3 is TGTGCCAGCAGCTTGGGTAAGGAGAGGCCTCGAGGCTACACCTTC. Translated: CASSLGKERPRGYTF.

Only a few counts were recorded for this clone. This chain uses TRBV9 with TRBJ2-1; 8 bases match TRBD2. V was pared by 0 bases and J by 9 bases, with 8 bases of the junction left unmatched. The V gene's germline CDR1 is SGDLS and CDR2 YYNGEE. The CDR3 contains 15 residues. CDR3 in DNA: TGTGCCAGCAGCGTAGAGGCGGGAGGATGGGGTGAGCAGTTCTTC. Protein product: CASSVEAGGWGEQFF. Drawing the rest from reference TRBV9 and TRBJ2-1, the complete variable domain is DSGVTQTPKHLITATGQRVTLRCSPRSGDLSVYWYQQSLDQGLQFLIQYYNGEERAKGNILERFSAQQFPDLHSELNLSSLELGDSALYFCASSVEAGGWGEQFFGPGTRLTVL.

The V gene is TRBV5-6, the J gene TRBJ1-1; a weak D match, TRBD1 (5 bases). CDR3 size: 14 residues. From germline, CDR1 is SGHDT and CDR2 YYEEEE. Trimming left V 3 bases short and J 1 base short, with 10 bases between. The CDR3 loop is CASSSAGSNTEAFF. The CDR3 DNA reads as TGTGCCAGCAGCTCTGCAGGGTCGAACACTGAAGCTTTCTTT. Based on the CDR3 plus reference TRBV5-6 and TRBJ1-1, the full variable domain is DAGVTQSPTHLIKTRGQQVTLRCSPKSGHDTVSWYQQALGQGPQFIFQYYEEEERQRGNFPDRFSGHQFPNYSSELNVNALLLGDSALYLCASSSAGSNTEAFFGQGTRLTVV.

The chain combines TRBV2 with TRBJ1-5; 9 bases agree with TRBD1. V trimming: 6 bases; J trimming: 4 bases; junction bases outside the gene matches: 7. The CDR3 loop spans 15 amino acids. Germline CDR1 is SNHLY and CDR2 is FYNNEI. The CDR3 DNA follows: TGTGCCAGCAGGGATCTGACAGGGGGGAATCAGCCCCAGCATTTT. It encodes CASRDLTGGNQPQHF.

The J gene is TRBJ1-2, the V gene TRBV30; D perhaps matches TRBD1 (6 bases). The CDR3 sequence is 13 residues long. The V gene's germline CDR1 is GTSNPN and CDR2 SVGIG (reference sequence). The V end was cut by 0 bases, the J end by 8 bases, with 13 bases between. The CDR3 DNA reads TGTGCCTGGAGTGTACAGGGCCCTCGGGGCTACACCTTC. Protein product: CAWSVQGPRGYTF.

This clone came up many times. The chain carries TRBV30 and TRBJ1-4; D possibly corresponds to TRBD1 (6 bases). The CDR3 loop spans 14 amino acids. Trimming pared 5 bases from V and 10 bases from J, leaving 20 bases between. CDR1 and CDR2 (germline): GTSNPN, SVGIG (reference sequence). CDR3 sequence reads: CAWSRAILGGKLFF. CDR3 coding DNA: TGTGCCTGGTCTCGGGCTATTTTAGGGGGAAAACTGTTTTTT. The whole variable domain, remainder taken from reference TRBV30 and TRBJ1-4, is SQTIHQWPATLVQPVGSPLSLECTVEGTSNPNLYWYRQAAGRGLQLLFYSVGIGQISSEVPQNLSASRPQDRQFILSSKKLLLSDSGFYLCAWSRAILGGKLFFGSGTQLSVL.

The V call is TRBV29-1, the J call TRBJ1-2, with D perhaps TRBD1 (5 bases). The V gene's germline CDR1 is SQVTM and CDR2 ANQGSEA. The V end was cut by 4 bases, the J end by 2 bases, with 11 bases between. The CDR3 is 13 residues long. CDR3: CSVVNTGNYGYTF. CDR3 sequence (DNA): TGCAGCGTTGTGAATACAGGCAACTATGGCTACACCTTC.

This clone turned up a few times. The rearrangement joins TRBV6-4 to TRBJ2-3; 7 nucleotides match TRBD2. Germline values: CDR1 MRHNA, CDR2 SNTAGT. Trimming removed 5 bases from V and 4 bases from J; junction bases left unmatched: 3. CDR3 size: 13 residues. The CDR3 DNA reads TGTGCCAGCAGTACCGGACTAGCAGATACGCAGTATTTT. This gives the protein CASSTGLADTQYF.

The J gene is TRBJ2-3, the V gene TRBV7-2; D unclear. This CDR3 has 13 residues. Germline V CDR1 and CDR2: SGHTA, FQGNSA. V was pared by 7 bases and J by 3 bases, with 11 bases between. The CDR3 DNA reads TGTGCCAGCACCACAAAGATAACAGATACGCAGTATTTT. Amino acids: CASTTKITDTQYF.

This clone was recorded only once. The chain recombines TRBV5-1 with TRBJ1-4; 7 positions agree with TRBD1. J gave up 3 bases and V 2 bases, and 4 bases lay outside the gene matches. The CDR3 totals 15 residues. Looked up from germline, CDR1 is SGHRS and CDR2 is YFSETQ. The CDR3 here is CASSLGGRANEKLFF. The CDR3 DNA is TGCGCCAGCAGCTTAGGGGGCAGGGCTAATGAAAAACTGTTTTTT.

V usage is TRBV7-6 and J usage is TRBJ2-7, with 7 nucleotides matching TRBD2. Germline V gene lookup returns CDR1 SGHVS and CDR2 FNYEAQ. The V and J ends lost 0 bases and 5 bases, in that order; junction bases with no gene match: 7. This CDR3 has 15 amino acids. The CDR3 loop reads CASSLAYPGRDEQYF. DNA for the CDR3: TGTGCCAGCAGCTTAGCGTACCCAGGGAGGGACGAGCAGTACTTC.